What follows is one T cell receptor beta chain and its context. V lost 0 bases, J lost 6 bases, and 19 bases lay in between. From germline, CDR1 is SGHKS and CDR2 YYEKEE (reference sequence). The CDR3 runs 16 residues. Using immunoSEQ multiplex PCR, the repertoire was profiled, and TCRdb retains in-frame clones only, with some absent. This sample carries about 110,000 clones, more than 70% of them seen once, and the ten largest clones take around 3.2%. The entry originates in a study of blood T cell repertoires in COVID-19. The genes are TRBV5-5 and TRBJ2-7; D unresolved. The sequencing input was peripheral blood. The receptor was derived from a woman aged 45-59 years with acute or convalescent COVID-19. The CDR3 region is CASSLARVGPLVEQYF. The CDR3 DNA is TGTGCCAGCAGCTTGGCCCGGGTTGGTCCCTTGGTCGAGCAGTACTTC.